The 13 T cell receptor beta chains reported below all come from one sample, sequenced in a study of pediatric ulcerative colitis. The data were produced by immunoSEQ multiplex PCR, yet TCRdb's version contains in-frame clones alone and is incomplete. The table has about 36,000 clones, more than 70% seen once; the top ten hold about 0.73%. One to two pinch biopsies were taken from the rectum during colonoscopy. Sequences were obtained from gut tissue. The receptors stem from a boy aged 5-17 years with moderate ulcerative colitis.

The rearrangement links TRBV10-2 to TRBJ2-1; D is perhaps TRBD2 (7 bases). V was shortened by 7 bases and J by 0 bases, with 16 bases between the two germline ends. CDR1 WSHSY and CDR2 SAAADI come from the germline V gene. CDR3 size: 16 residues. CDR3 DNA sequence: TGCGCCAGCACGGTTCGGGGGGCTAGCTCCTACAATGAGCAGTTCTTC. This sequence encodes CASTVRGASSYNEQFF.

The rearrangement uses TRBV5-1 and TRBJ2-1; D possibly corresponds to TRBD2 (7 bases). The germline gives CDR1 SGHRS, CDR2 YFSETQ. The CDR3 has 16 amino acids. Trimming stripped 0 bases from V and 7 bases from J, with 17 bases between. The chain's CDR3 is CASSLATGGEPNEQFF. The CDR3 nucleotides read TGCGCCAGCAGCTTGGCCACGGGGGGCGAACCTAATGAGCAGTTCTTC.

CDR3 sequence reads: CASSFLIGGLAGVLAYEQYF. Written as DNA, the CDR3 is TGTGCCAGCAGTTTTCTGATAGGAGGACTAGCGGGAGTTTTGGCCTACGAGCAGTACTTC. The chain is built from TRBV28 and TRBJ2-7, with TRBD2 matching over 13 bases. Germline V gene lookup returns CDR1 MDHEN and CDR2 SYDVKM. V was pared by 3 bases and J by 2 bases, with 16 bases of the junction left unmatched. CDR3 length equals 20 residues.

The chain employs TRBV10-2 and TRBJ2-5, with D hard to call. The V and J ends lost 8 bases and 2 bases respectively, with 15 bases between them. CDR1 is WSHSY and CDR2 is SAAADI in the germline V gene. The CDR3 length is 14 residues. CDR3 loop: CASQGLGSQETQYF. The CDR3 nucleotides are TGCGCCAGCCAAGGGTTAGGTTCACAAGAGACCCAGTACTTC.

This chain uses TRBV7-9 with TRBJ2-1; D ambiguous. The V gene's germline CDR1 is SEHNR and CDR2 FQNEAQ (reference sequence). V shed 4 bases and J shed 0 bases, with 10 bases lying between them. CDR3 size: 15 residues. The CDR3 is CASSSLSVSYNEQFF. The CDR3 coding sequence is TGTGCCAGCAGCTCACTCTCCGTCTCCTACAATGAGCAGTTCTTC.

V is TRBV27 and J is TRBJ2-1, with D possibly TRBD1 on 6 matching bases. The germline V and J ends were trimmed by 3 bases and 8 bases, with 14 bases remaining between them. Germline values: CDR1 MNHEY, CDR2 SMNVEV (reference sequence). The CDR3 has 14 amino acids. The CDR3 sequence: CASSLDSSVDEQFF. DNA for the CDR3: TGTGCCAGCAGTTTGGACAGTTCAGTCGATGAGCAGTTCTTC.

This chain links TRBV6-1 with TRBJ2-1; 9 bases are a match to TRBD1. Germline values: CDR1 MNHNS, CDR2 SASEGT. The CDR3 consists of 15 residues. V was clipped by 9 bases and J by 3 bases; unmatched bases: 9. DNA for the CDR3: TGTGCCAGTACATTACAGGGGGCGGGCTACAATGAGCAGTTCTTC. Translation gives CASTLQGAGYNEQFF.

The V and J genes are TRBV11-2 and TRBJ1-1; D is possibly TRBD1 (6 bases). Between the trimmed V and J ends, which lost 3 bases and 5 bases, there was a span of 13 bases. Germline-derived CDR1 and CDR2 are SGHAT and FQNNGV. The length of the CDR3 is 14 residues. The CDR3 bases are TGTGCCAGCAGCTTCCAGGGGTGGGTAACTGAAGCTTTCTTT. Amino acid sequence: CASSFQGWVTEAFF.

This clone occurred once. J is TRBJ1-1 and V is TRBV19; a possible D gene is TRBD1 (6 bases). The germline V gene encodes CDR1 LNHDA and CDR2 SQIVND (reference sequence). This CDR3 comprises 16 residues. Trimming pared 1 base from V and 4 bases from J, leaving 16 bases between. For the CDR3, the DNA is TGTGCCAGTAGTATAGGATGGGGGGCGAGGGGCACTGAAGCTTTCTTT. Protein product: CASSIGWGARGTEAFF.

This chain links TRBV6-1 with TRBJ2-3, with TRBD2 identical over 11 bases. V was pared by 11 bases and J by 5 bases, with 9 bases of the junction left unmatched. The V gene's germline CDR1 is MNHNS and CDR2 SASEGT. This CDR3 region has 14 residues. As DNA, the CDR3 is TGTGCCGCAACCGGGACTAGCGGTATAGATACGCAGTATTTT. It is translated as CAATGTSGIDTQYF.

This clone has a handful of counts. CDR3 DNA: TGTGCCAGTAGGGCCGGCCTTCGGTCACCCCTCCACTTT. Translated: CASRAGLRSPLHF. The V gene is TRBV19, the J gene TRBJ1-6, with no clear D. V was clipped by 6 bases and J by 10 bases, with 13 bases between them. The V gene's germline CDR1 is LNHDA and CDR2 SQIVND (reference sequence). The CDR3 is 13 residues long. The variable domain in full, with the rest retrieved from reference TRBV19 and TRBJ1-6, is DGGITQSPKYLFRKEGQNVTLSCEQNLNHDAMYWYRQDPGQGLRLIYYSQIVNDFQKGDIAEGYSVSREKKESFPLTVTSAQKNPTAFYLCASRAGLRSPLHFGNGTRLTVT.

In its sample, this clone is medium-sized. The CDR3 DNA is TGTGCCTGGAGTGTTTTTCGGAGGACAGGGGGGAATAGCAATCAGCCCCAGCATTTT. It is translated as CAWSVFRRTGGNSNQPQHF. The gene calls are TRBV30 and TRBJ1-5; 10 bases fit TRBD1. The length of the CDR3 is 19 residues. The J segment lost 0 bases and the V segment lost 0 bases, leaving 11 bases of the junction unmatched. CDR1 and CDR2 (germline): GTSNPN, SVGIG (reference sequence).

CDR3 bases: TGTGCCAGCTCACCATCTCGAGACAGGGTTTACACCGGGGAGCTGTTTTTT. This encodes CASSPSRDRVYTGELFF. The chain carries TRBV18 and TRBJ2-2; 7 nucleotides line up with TRBD1. This CDR3 has 17 amino acids. Per the germline V gene, CDR1 is KGHSH and CDR2 is LQKENI. Trimming at V came to 2 bases and at J to 3 bases, leaving 9 bases not matched to a gene.